This T cell receptor beta chain was obtained from a study of cytomegalovirus exposure and HLA in healthy donors. V was clipped by 3 bases and J by 2 bases; unmatched bases: 3. CDR1 and CDR2 from the germline V gene are SGDLS and YYNGEE. The CDR3 runs to 14 residues. It was with 60 Vbeta and 13 Jbeta primers that the PCR ran. Assay: immunoSEQ multiplex PCR; the TCRdb copy retains only in-frame clones and omits some. This table has fewer than 200,000 clones, about 80% appearing once. Comment on this clone: The antigen remains undetermined.

Whole-study findings and limits: In a later analysis, several top co-occurrence clusters appeared linked to parvovirus B19, influenza, CMV and Epstein-Barr virus. Immune exposure data for these donors was limited to CMV serostatus.

Healthy bone marrow donors supplied every sample. The sequencing input was PBMCs. The chain joins TRBV9 to TRBJ2-7, with TRBD1 identical over 9 bases. The source of this sequence is a man younger than 45 in good health and CMV-seropositive. The chain's CDR3 is CASSGGQGPYEQYF. The CDR3 nucleotides are TGTGCCAGCAGCGGTGGACAGGGGCCCTACGAGCAGTACTTC.